The 5 T cell receptor beta chains below come from one sample, sequenced in a study of T cells in Graves' hyperthyroidism and ophthalmopathy. What was amplified from RNA transcripts were TCR beta CDR3 regions. The HTBI primer set drove a first-round RT-PCR of the TCR CDR3. Each CDR3 protein is one row after TCRdb ran MiXCR on the multiplex PCR reads. The repertoire holds roughly 420,000 distinct CDR3 sequences, approximately 13% seen once, with less than 6.5% in the top ten. The sample comprised blood. All receptors come from a young woman with Graves' hyperthyroidism.

The chain recombines TRBV7-2 with TRBJ2-3; 10 bases agree with TRBD1. The V segment lost 6 bases and the J segment 6 bases; nucleotides outside the gene matches: 6. The CDR3 has 14 residues. Germline-derived CDR1 and CDR2 are SGHTA and FQGNSA. In DNA form, the CDR3 reads TGTGCCAGCAGTGACAGGGGGCTTTCGGATACGCAGTATTTT. The encoded protein is CASSDRGLSDTQYF.

This clonotype was recorded a few times. A much larger clone is a single base away; this may be a read error. This chain uses TRBV2 with TRBJ2-2; 9 bases map to TRBD2. Germline V CDR1 and CDR2: SNHLY, FYNNEI. The CDR3 has 15 amino acids. The DNA for the CDR3 is TGTGCCAGCAGTGAGTTAGCGGGAGACACCGGGGAGCTGCTTTTT. Translating gives CASSELAGDTGELLF.

In its sample, this clonotype was seen many times. V usage is TRBV11-2 and J usage is TRBJ2-3; tentative D call: TRBD2 (6 bases). This CDR3 contains 16 residues. V was clipped by 0 bases and J by 6 bases, with 16 bases between them. Germline assignment: CDR1 SGHAT and CDR2 FQNNGV. In DNA, the CDR3 is TGTGCCAGCAGCTTAGATCACGCCGCGGGGATGGATACGCAGTATTTT. Amino acid sequence: CASSLDHAAGMDTQYF.

The rearrangement links TRBV10-3 to TRBJ1-5; the D is unclear. The CDR3 has 16 residues. Trimming took off 3 bases at V and 7 bases at J, with 19 bases between the two ends. The germline gives CDR1 ENHRY, CDR2 SYGVKD. The CDR3 DNA reads TGTGCCATCAGTGATTACCTTGACGGGGTGGACCAGCCCCAGCATTTT. Protein sequence: CAISDYLDGVDQPQHF.

This clonotype appeared many times. The chain couples TRBV6-1 to TRBJ2-1; TRBD2 matches 10 bases. The germline V gene has CDR1 MNHNS and CDR2 SASEGT. V shed 11 bases and J 0 bases; nucleotides not matched to a gene: 4. The CDR3 has 14 amino acids. DNA of the CDR3: TGTGCCGCACAGCGGGGGGGCTCCTACAATGAGCAGTTCTTC. It codes for CAAQRGGSYNEQFF.